This entry lists 30 T cell receptor beta chains sequenced from one sample in a study of shared clonotypes between healthy human individuals. Naive CD8 cells were CD45RO-negative, positively selected for CCR7, excluding terminally differentiated effector memory CD45RA+ cells. The protocol was immunoSEQ multiplex PCR, while the TCRdb copy is restricted to in-frame clones and leaves out a portion. The table lists hundreds of thousands of clones, 85% to 95% of them singletons. The specimen sequenced was naive CD8+ T cells sorted from blood. Receptors were obtained from a woman in her thirties in good health.

V and J are TRBV28 and TRBJ2-2; D is possibly TRBD2 (6 bases). The germline V gene has CDR1 MDHEN and CDR2 SYDVKM. V shed 2 bases and J shed 3 bases, with 7 bases lying between them. CDR3 size: 14 residues. CDR3 in amino acids: CASSLGGYTGELFF. CDR3 sequence (DNA): TGTGCCAGCAGTTTAGGGGGGTACACCGGGGAGCTGTTTTTT.

The chain carries TRBV28 and TRBJ1-5; 7 bases are shared with TRBD1. Per the germline V gene, CDR1 is MDHEN and CDR2 is SYDVKM. CDR3 length: 15 residues. V was clipped by 5 bases and J by 5 bases; unmatched bases: 9. The CDR3 DNA sequence: TGTGCCAGCAGTCCAACAGGGGCTACATATCAGCCCCAGCATTTT. This gives the protein CASSPTGATYQPQHF.

The rearrangement joins TRBV9 to TRBJ1-2, with 8 bases identical to TRBD1. The CDR3 extends over 15 amino acids. From germline, CDR1 is SGDLS and CDR2 YYNGEE. The V and J ends lost 4 bases and 6 bases, in that order; junction bases with no gene match: 11. CDR3 DNA sequence: TGTGCCAGCAGCTCCACGATTGACAGGGGAGATGGCTACACCTTC. It translates to CASSSTIDRGDGYTF. Based on the CDR3 plus reference TRBV9 and TRBJ1-2, the full variable domain is DSGVTQTPKHLITATGQRVTLRCSPRSGDLSVYWYQQSLDQGLQFLIQYYNGEERAKGNILERFSAQQFPDLHSELNLSSLELGDSALYFCASSSTIDRGDGYTFGSGTRLTVV.

This clone was seen once. This sequence joins TRBV5-1 and TRBJ2-2, with TRBD2 matching 10 bases. V shed 4 bases and J 3 bases; nucleotides not matched to a gene: 12. The CDR3 runs 18 residues. Germline loops: CDR1 SGHRS, CDR2 YFSETQ. The CDR3 sequence: CASSGQLAGIDYTGELFF. The CDR3 nucleotides are TGCGCCAGCAGCGGACAACTAGCGGGGATTGACTACACCGGGGAGCTGTTTTTT.

V gene TRBV7-9 combines with J gene TRBJ2-1, with 8 bases matching TRBD2. The V gene's germline CDR1 is SEHNR and CDR2 FQNEAQ (reference sequence). V lost 0 bases to trimming and J lost 6 bases; unmatched junction nucleotides: 4. The CDR3 spans 15 residues. The CDR3 region is CASSLASGASNEQFF. The CDR3 nucleotides are TGTGCCAGCAGCTTAGCTAGCGGGGCTTCCAATGAGCAGTTCTTC.

The chain has TRBV13 and TRBJ2-7; 7 bases fit TRBD2. CDR1 is PRHDT and CDR2 is FYEKMQ in the germline V gene (reference sequence). Trimming cost V 4 bases and J 0 bases; bases outside gene matches: 9. CDR3 length equals 16 residues. CDR3 coding DNA: TGTGCCAGCAGCTCCACATCTAGCGGTAGCTCCTACGAGCAGTACTTC. Translated, it gives CASSSTSSGSSYEQYF. The full variable domain, rest sourced from reference TRBV13 and TRBJ2-7, is AAGVIQSPRHLIKEKRETATLKCYPIPRHDTVYWYQQGPGQDPQFLISFYEKMQSDKGSIPDRFSAQQFSDYHSELNMSSLELGDSALYFCASSSTSSGSSYEQYFGPGTRLTVT.

J is TRBJ2-1 and V is TRBV19; D perhaps matches TRBD1 (6 bases). V was trimmed by 4 bases and J by 6 bases, leaving 13 bases between them. CDR1 and CDR2 (germline): LNHDA, SQIVND (reference sequence). The CDR3 spans 14 residues. CDR3 residues: CASSNSLTGNEQFF. Here the CDR3 DNA reads TGTGCCAGTAGTAACAGCTTGACAGGCAATGAGCAGTTCTTC.

This chain connects TRBV29-1 to TRBJ2-7, with a possible D match to TRBD2 (5 bases). Germline V CDR1 and CDR2: SQVTM, ANQGSEA. Trimming shortened V by 2 bases and J by 3 bases, and 20 bases separated the two germline ends. The CDR3 is 16 residues long. CDR3 nucleotides: TGCAGCGTTGAATTAGGTACGGCGGGTGAGCACTACGAGCAGTACTTC. Its translation: CSVELGTAGEHYEQYF.

The chain's CDR3 is CSVITGQSYEQYF. The CDR3 coding sequence is TGCAGCGTGATTACAGGGCAGTCCTACGAGCAGTACTTC. The V and J genes are TRBV29-1 and TRBJ2-7, with D perhaps matching TRBD1 (6 bases). This CDR3 contains 13 residues. CDR1 is SQVTM, CDR2 ANQGSEA, per germline. Between the trimmed V and J ends, which lost 6 bases and 1 base, there was a span of 13 bases.

The J gene is TRBJ1-1, the V gene TRBV9; D is unclear. Per germline, CDR1 SGDLS and CDR2 YYNGEE. This CDR3 region has 15 residues. V lost 0 bases to trimming and J lost 1 base, with 10 bases between them. CDR3 sequence: CASSVGAGTNTEAFF. DNA for the CDR3: TGTGCCAGCAGCGTAGGAGCGGGTACGAACACTGAAGCTTTCTTT.

The chain combines TRBV6-5 with TRBJ2-1; D is possibly TRBD2 (5 bases). The CDR3 contains 13 residues. The V end was cut by 0 bases, the J end by 7 bases, with 7 bases between. Germline loops: CDR1 MNHEY, CDR2 SVGAGI. The DNA of the CDR3 is TGTGCCAGCAGTTACTCTGCGGGTAATGAGCAGTTCTTC. Protein: CASSYSAGNEQFF.

The chain is built from TRBV7-9 and TRBJ1-1; maybe TRBD1 (5 bases). The CDR3 loop spans 14 amino acids. V lost 5 bases to trimming and J lost 1 base, with 11 bases between them. CDR1 is SEHNR and CDR2 is FQNEAQ in the germline V gene (reference sequence). The CDR3 is CASSQGPRNTEAFF. The DNA for the CDR3 is TGTGCCAGCAGCCAGGGACCGAGGAACACTGAAGCTTTCTTT.

The rearrangement joins TRBV19 to TRBJ2-1; 11 bases line up with TRBD2. The ends lost 2 bases at V and 5 bases at J; junction bases unmatched: 8. Germline loops: CDR1 LNHDA, CDR2 SQIVND (reference sequence). CDR3 length: 17 amino acids. The CDR3 loop reads CASSILFSGLADNEQFF. CDR3 DNA: TGTGCCAGTAGTATACTTTTTTCGGGACTAGCGGACAATGAGCAGTTCTTC.

This chain connects TRBV11-2 to TRBJ2-7; TRBD2 agrees at 10 bases. CDR3 length equals 14 residues. Trimming cost V 4 bases and J 5 bases; bases outside gene matches: 5. Germline V gene sequence: CDR1 SGHAT, CDR2 FQNNGV. CDR3 sequence reads: CASSSVLAGHEQYF. CDR3 DNA sequence: TGTGCCAGCAGCTCTGTACTAGCGGGACACGAGCAGTACTTC.

The chain combines TRBV2 with TRBJ2-7, with a possible D match to TRBD1 (6 bases). The CDR3 is 14 amino acids. The germline gives CDR1 SNHLY, CDR2 FYNNEI. Trimming pared 8 bases from V and 3 bases from J, leaving 17 bases between. The CDR3 protein is CASQDRQANYEQYF. CDR3 nucleotides: TGTGCCAGCCAGGACCGACAGGCGAACTACGAGCAGTACTTC.

This chain connects TRBV28 to TRBJ2-7, with 7 nucleotides matching TRBD1. Germline V lookup: CDR1 MDHEN, CDR2 SYDVKM. V gave up 3 bases and J gave up 4 bases; unmatched junction bases: 9. The CDR3 is 15 amino acids. In nucleotides, the CDR3 is TGTGCCAGCAGTTTTTTTGCAGGGGGAGAGTACGAGCAGTACTTC. It encodes CASSFFAGGEYEQYF.

The J gene is TRBJ2-2, the V gene TRBV6-6; 10 bases line up with TRBD1. The CDR3 is 16 amino acids. The junction had 8 bases not matched to a gene; V was cut back by 6 bases and J by 4 bases. Germline-derived CDR1 and CDR2 are MNHNY and SVGAGI (reference sequence). The CDR3 sequence is CASRHPGQGITGELFF. CDR3 DNA sequence: TGTGCCAGCAGACACCCGGGACAGGGGATCACCGGGGAGCTGTTTTTT.

V gene TRBV5-6 combines with J gene TRBJ1-2, with D perhaps TRBD1 (6 bases). Trimming removed 0 bases from V and 3 bases from J, with 9 bases in between. The CDR3 spans 14 residues. Per germline, CDR1 SGHDT and CDR2 YYEEEE. Written as DNA, the CDR3 is TGTGCCAGCAGCTTGGCCGGGGGCGACTATGGCTACACCTTC. This codes for CASSLAGGDYGYTF. Complete variable domain (other parts from reference TRBV5-6 and TRBJ1-2): DAGVTQSPTHLIKTRGQQVTLRCSPKSGHDTVSWYQQALGQGPQFIFQYYEEEERQRGNFPDRFSGHQFPNYSSELNVNALLLGDSALYLCASSLAGGDYGYTFGSGTRLTVV.

This chain connects TRBV5-4 to TRBJ2-5, with 7 bases matching TRBD1. The length of the CDR3 is 15 residues. The V and J ends lost 5 bases and 3 bases, in that order; junction bases with no gene match: 10. The V gene's germline CDR1 is SGHNT and CDR2 YYREEE (reference sequence). In DNA form, the CDR3 reads TGTGCCAGCAGTCCTCCCGGGACAGAAAAAGAGACCCAGTACTTC. It is translated as CASSPPGTEKETQYF.

The chain joins TRBV20-1 to TRBJ1-5; D is undetermined. The CDR3 contains 11 residues. Germline lookup yields CDR1 DFQATT and CDR2 SNEGSKA (reference sequence). Trimming removed 3 bases at V and 7 bases at J, with 7 bases between. CDR3: CSARSGQPQHF. CDR3 DNA sequence: TGCAGTGCTAGGAGTGGACAGCCCCAGCATTTT.

The chain joins TRBV11-3 to TRBJ2-3, with 16 bases that match TRBD2. With 4 bases clipped from V and 6 bases from J, the junction kept 7 bases outside the gene matches. Per germline, CDR1 SGHNT and CDR2 YENEEA. The CDR3 consists of 17 residues. In nucleotides, the CDR3 is TGTGCCAGCAGCTCGGGACTAGCGGGAGGGGGGGAGGATACGCAGTATTTT. It specifies CASSSGLAGGGEDTQYF.

The V gene is TRBV27, the J gene TRBJ1-1, with no clear D. Germline V gives CDR1 MNHEY, CDR2 SMNVEV (reference sequence). Trimming shortened V by 2 bases and J by 8 bases, and 12 bases separated the two germline ends. CDR3 length equals 13 residues. CDR3 protein: CASSLGSGGEAFF. The CDR3, as DNA: TGTGCCAGCAGTTTAGGGTCAGGAGGAGAAGCTTTCTTT.

This clone was observed a single time. This chain connects TRBV9 to TRBJ2-5; a weak D match, TRBD2 (6 bases). Deletions cut 3 bases from V and 5 bases from J, with 11 bases between. Germline V lookup: CDR1 SGDLS, CDR2 YYNGEE. The CDR3 totals 13 residues. The CDR3 nucleotides are TGTGCCAGCAGCGGGGACTTAATTGAGACCCAGTACTTC. Translation gives CASSGDLIETQYF.

As concerns this clone: Other DNA sequences in this sample translate to the same CDR3. The rearrangement joins TRBV2 to TRBJ2-3; 9 bases fit TRBD2. The CDR3 has 15 amino acids. Germline assignment: CDR1 SNHLY and CDR2 FYNNEI. After removal of 7 bases from V and 2 bases from J, the junction contained 7 bases not matched to a gene. CDR3 DNA sequence: TGTGCCAGCATTCCGGGACTAGCAGACACAGATACGCAGTATTTT. It yields the protein CASIPGLADTDTQYF.

The chain is built from TRBV19 and TRBJ2-4; perhaps D is TRBD1 or TRBD2 (5 bases each). Trimming shortened V by 3 bases and J by 7 bases, and 16 bases separated the two germline ends. CDR3 length: 15 amino acids. CDR1 is LNHDA, CDR2 SQIVND, per germline (reference sequence). CDR3 DNA sequence: TGTGCCAGTAGTATGGGGAGTGAGGGGCTGAACATTCAGTACTTC. This sequence encodes CASSMGSEGLNIQYF.

V and J are TRBV4-1 and TRBJ2-1; 8 bases agree with TRBD2. The CDR3 contains 16 residues. Unmatched junction bases numbered 9, after V lost 3 bases and J lost 5 bases. Germline V CDR1 and CDR2: MGHRA, YSYEKL. CDR3 region: CASSQPGLVGNNEQFF. For the CDR3, the DNA is TGCGCCAGCAGCCAGCCGGGACTAGTAGGTAACAATGAGCAGTTCTTC.

The sample holds one count of this clone. Other DNA sequences in this sample translate to the same CDR3. The rearrangement links TRBV6-1 to TRBJ2-7; D is perhaps TRBD2 (6 bases). Trimming removed 4 bases at V and 1 base at J, with 11 bases between. Germline V gene data show CDR1 as MNHNS and CDR2 as SASEGT. The CDR3 is 14 amino acids. DNA for the CDR3: TGTGCCAGCAGTGCGTCCGGGGGTTCCTACGAGCAGTACTTC. As protein: CASSASGGSYEQYF.

This clone appeared a single time. This chain links TRBV19 with TRBJ1-5; perhaps TRBD1 as D (5 bases). This CDR3 comprises 13 residues. V gave up 8 bases and J gave up 4 bases, with 12 bases separating them. Looked up from germline, CDR1 is LNHDA and CDR2 is SQIVND (reference sequence). The CDR3 protein is CASQAGGNQPQHF. Written as DNA, the CDR3 is TGTGCCAGTCAGGCGGGGGGTAATCAGCCCCAGCATTTT.

This chain joins TRBV19 and TRBJ1-1; D unclear. V lost 3 bases, J lost 1 base, and 9 bases lay in between. There are 14 residues in the CDR3. The germline V gene has CDR1 LNHDA and CDR2 SQIVND (reference sequence). The CDR3 nucleotides are TGTGCCAGTAGTATCTTTGCCGGGAACACTGAAGCTTTCTTT. Translated, it gives CASSIFAGNTEAFF.

This chain links TRBV5-5 with TRBJ1-5; tentative D call: TRBD1 (6 bases). The CDR3 runs 16 residues. The germline CDR1 and CDR2 sequences are SGHKS and YYEKEE (reference sequence). The V end was cut by 2 bases, the J end by 0 bases, with 12 bases between. The CDR3 nucleotides read TGTGCCAGCAGCTTCTTAGGGGGTTATAGCAATCAGCCCCAGCATTTT. It is translated as CASSFLGGYSNQPQHF. The entire variable domain, with the rest obtained from reference TRBV5-5 and TRBJ1-5, is as follows: DAGVTQSPTHLIKTRGQQVTLRCSPISGHKSVSWYQQVLGQGPQFIFQYYEKEERGRGNFPDRFSARQFPNYSSELNVNALLLGDSALYLCASSFLGGYSNQPQHFGDGTRLSIL.